This TCR beta chain comes out of a study of blood T cells in healthy people across ages. This clonotype was observed a few times. The junction departs from germline at one end; a sequencing error may be responsible. The CDR3 is 17 amino acids. CDR1 SSHAT and CDR2 FNYEAQ come from the germline V gene (reference sequence). Then a second PCR, running roughly 7 to 12 cycles, was carried out with a sample-barcoded 5' primer and a J-beta primer mix. The template-switch adaptor, which had 12 random nucleotides, put a tag on each cDNA molecule. At least 2.5 million CDR3-containing paired-end reads were obtained per sample. TCRdb independently ran MiXCR on the 5' RACE reads; one entry per CDR3 protein. The sample has 750,000 to 950,000 distinct CDR3 sequences, roughly 29% seen once. The data were also submitted as part of a second study, on T cells of mothers and their children.

Sequencing was done on a sample of blood. This rearrangement joins TRBV7-7 to TRBJ2-1; TRBD1 matches at 9 bases. The TCR originated in a woman aged 35 to 49 in good health. This chain's CDR3 is CASSPRAGTGSYNEQFF. The CDR3 nucleotides are TGTGCTAGCAGCCCGCGGGCGGGGACAGGGTCTTACAATGAGCAGTTCTTC.